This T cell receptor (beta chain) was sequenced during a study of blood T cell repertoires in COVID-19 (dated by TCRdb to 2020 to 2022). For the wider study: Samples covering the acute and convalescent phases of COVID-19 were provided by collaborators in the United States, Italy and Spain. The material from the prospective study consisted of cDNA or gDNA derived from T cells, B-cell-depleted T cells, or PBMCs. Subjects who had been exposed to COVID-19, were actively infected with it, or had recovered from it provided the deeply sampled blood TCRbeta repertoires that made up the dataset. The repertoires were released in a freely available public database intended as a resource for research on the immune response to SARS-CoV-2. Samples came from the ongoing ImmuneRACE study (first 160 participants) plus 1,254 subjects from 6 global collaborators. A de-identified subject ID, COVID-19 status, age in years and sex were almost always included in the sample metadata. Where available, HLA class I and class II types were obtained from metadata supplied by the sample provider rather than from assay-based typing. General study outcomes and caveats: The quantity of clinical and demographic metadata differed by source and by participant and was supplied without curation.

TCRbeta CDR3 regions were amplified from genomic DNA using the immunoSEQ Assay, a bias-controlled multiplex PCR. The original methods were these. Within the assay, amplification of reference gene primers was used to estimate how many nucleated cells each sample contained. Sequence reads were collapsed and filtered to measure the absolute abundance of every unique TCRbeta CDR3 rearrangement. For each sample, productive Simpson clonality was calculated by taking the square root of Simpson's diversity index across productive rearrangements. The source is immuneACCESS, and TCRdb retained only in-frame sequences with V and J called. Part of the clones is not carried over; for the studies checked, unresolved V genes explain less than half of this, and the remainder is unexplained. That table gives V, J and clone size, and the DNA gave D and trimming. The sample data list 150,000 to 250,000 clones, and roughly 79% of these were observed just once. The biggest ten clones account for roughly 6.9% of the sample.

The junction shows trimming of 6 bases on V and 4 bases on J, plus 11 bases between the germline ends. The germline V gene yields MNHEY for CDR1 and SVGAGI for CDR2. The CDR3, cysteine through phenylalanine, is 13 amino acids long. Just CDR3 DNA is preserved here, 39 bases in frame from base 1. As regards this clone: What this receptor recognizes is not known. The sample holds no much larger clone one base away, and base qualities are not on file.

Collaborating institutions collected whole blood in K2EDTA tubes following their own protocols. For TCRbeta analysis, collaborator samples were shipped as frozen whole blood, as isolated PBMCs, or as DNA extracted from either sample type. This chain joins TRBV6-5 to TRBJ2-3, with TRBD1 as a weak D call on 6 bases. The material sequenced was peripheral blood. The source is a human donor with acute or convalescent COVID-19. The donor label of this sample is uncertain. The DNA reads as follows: TGTGCCAGCAGAGGGCCAGGGGCAGATACGCAGTATTTT. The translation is CASRGPGADTQYF.